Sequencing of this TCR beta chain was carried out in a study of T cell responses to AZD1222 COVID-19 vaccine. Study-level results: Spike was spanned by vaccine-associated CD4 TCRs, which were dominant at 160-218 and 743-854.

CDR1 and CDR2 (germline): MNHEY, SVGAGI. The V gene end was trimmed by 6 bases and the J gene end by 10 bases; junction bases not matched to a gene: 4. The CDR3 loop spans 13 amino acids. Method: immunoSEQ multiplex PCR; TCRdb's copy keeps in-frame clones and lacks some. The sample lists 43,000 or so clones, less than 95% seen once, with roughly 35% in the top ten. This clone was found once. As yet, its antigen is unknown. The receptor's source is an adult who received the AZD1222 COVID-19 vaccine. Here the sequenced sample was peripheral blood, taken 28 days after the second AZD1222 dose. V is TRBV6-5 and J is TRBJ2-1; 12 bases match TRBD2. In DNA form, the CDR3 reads TGTGCCAGCAGACCCGGGACTAGCGGGGAGCAGTTCTTC. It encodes CASRPGTSGEQFF.